The clone carrying this T cell receptor beta chain was counted a few times. What it binds is unknown. The junction differs from germline at one of its ends, possibly a read error. The sample originates from a study of cytomegalovirus exposure and HLA in healthy donors. Study as a whole: An early release of data contained approximately 80 million unique TCRs, which came from HLA-typed donors. General study findings and limits: Researchers counted around 150 TCR beta chains as cytomegalovirus-associated. In an earlier analysis, in some 500 donors, most V segments appeared productive either ~87% or ~30% of the time.

The CDR3 has 16 amino acids. Germline CDR1 is SGHTA and CDR2 is FQGTGA. The PCR had 60 Vbeta and 13 Jbeta primers. Profiling relied on immunoSEQ multiplex PCR, and the TCRdb table lists in-frame clones only, not all of them. This table has about 250,000 clones, about four fifths appearing once. The receptor comes from a girl aged 2 to 10 in good health and CMV-seronegative. The sequencing sample was made of PBMCs. The V and J genes are TRBV7-3 and TRBJ1-1; weak D call: TRBD1 (6 bases). The CDR3 sequence: CATSGPGEGGAAEAFF. CDR3 nucleotide sequence: TGTGCCACCAGCGGCCCCGGGGAGGGGGGCGCCGCTGAAGCTTTCTTT.